This is a list of T cell receptor beta chains from one sample in a study of blood T cells in healthy people across ages. MiXCR, applied by TCRdb to the 5' RACE reads, yields one record per CDR3 protein. The data show roughly 1.7 million distinct CDR3 sequences, with roughly 32% seen just once and approximately 10% held by the top ten. The sample was blood. The receptors shown here come from a woman aged 30 to 39 in good health. Each CDR3 is given with its conserved first and last residue. The order of the fields is clone size, D gene, J gene, V gene, CDR3 DNA, CDR3 protein. D genes are given only for firm matches. Expanded clones get a size class; other rows say once, few or many, or leave the size out.

NA,NA,TRBJ2-3,TRBV5-1,TGCGCCAGCAGCTTCGGGGGACCTCTCACAGATACGCAGTATTTT,CASSFGGPLTDTQYF
NA,TRBD2,TRBJ2-1,TRBV3-1,TGTGCCAGCACTTTAGCGGGAGCGGGAAATGAGCAGTTCTTC,CASTLAGAGNEQFF
NA,NA,TRBJ1-6,TRBV7-2,TGTGCCAGCAGTTTACTCGGACAGCACAATTCACCCCTCCACTTT,CASSLLGQHNSPLHF
NA,NA,TRBJ1-4,TRBV7-6,TGTGCCAGCAGCTTAGTTGGATCTGGCGGTGAAAAACTGTTTTTT,CASSLVGSGGEKLFF
NA,TRBD2,TRBJ2-2,TRBV7-9,TGTGCCAGCAGCTCGCGCGGGAGAGACACCGGGGAGCTGTTTTTT,CASSSRGRDTGELFF
NA,NA,TRBJ2-1,TRBV20-1,TGCAGTGATAATAGCGGCCCCTCCTACAATGAGCAGTTCTTC,CSDNSGPSYNEQFF
few,TRBD2,TRBJ2-6,TRBV4-1,TGCGCCAGCAGCCAAGAAGGCTGGCGGGGGGGGAGGTCTGGGGCCAACGTCCTGACTTTC,CASSQEGWRGGRSGANVLTF
few,NA,TRBJ2-3,TRBV14,TGTGCCAGCAGCCGAGGCGGGAATGGAGATACGCAGTATTTT,CASSRGGNGDTQYF
NA,TRBD1,TRBJ2-1,TRBV5-1,TGCGCCAGCAGCTTGGGAGGTAGTCCGGGACAGGGGAGGCACTATGAGCAGTTCTTC,CASSLGGSPGQGRHYEQFF
few,TRBD1,TRBJ2-5,TRBV20-1,TGCAGTGCTGGACAGGGGGCGGGAGAGACCCAGTACTTC,CSAGQGAGETQYF
few,TRBD2,TRBJ2-7,TRBV7-9,TGTGCCAGCAGCCTCGGGACTAGCGTTCACGAGCAGTACTTC,CASSLGTSVHEQYF
once,NA,TRBJ2-3,TRBV27,TGTGCCTGTAGTGAAAGGGATCCAGATACGCAGTATTTT,CACSERDPDTQYF
NA,NA,TRBJ2-3,TRBV4-1,TGCGTCAGCAGCCAATTGGGACAAACCTCAGATACGCAGTATTTT,CVSSQLGQTSDTQYF
few,NA,TRBJ2-3,TRBV20-1,TGCAGTGCTAGGGGCCACCTTAGCACAGATACGCAGTATTTT,CSARGHLSTDTQYF
NA,TRBD2,TRBJ2-1,TRBV24-1,TGTGCCACCAGTGATGGGACTAGCGGGAATGAGCAGTTCTTC,CATSDGTSGNEQFF
NA,NA,TRBJ2-3,TRBV9,TGTGCCAGCAGCCTATCGGGTGGCCTTCGCGGGTATTTT,CASSLSGGLRGYF
few,TRBD2,TRBJ2-3,TRBV20-1,TGCAGTGCTAGACTAGCGGGGGCCCGGACGCTCACAGATACGCAGTATTTT,CSARLAGARTLTDTQYF
NA,NA,TRBJ2-6,TRBV3-1,TGTGCTAGCAGCCCGCGGGACCAAAGGGCTGGGGCCAACGTCCTGACTTTC,CASSPRDQRAGANVLTF
NA,NA,TRBJ2-7,TRBV2,TGTGCCAGCAGTGTAGACTCACAGGGCCTCTACGAGCAGTACTTC,CASSVDSQGLYEQYF
NA,NA,TRBJ2-5,TRBV2,TGTGCCAGCAGTGGATCGGCTAGCTTTAAAGAAGAGACCCAGTACTTC,CASSGSASFKEETQYF
NA,NA,TRBJ2-7,TRBV20-1,TGCAGTGCTACAGGTCGCGGGGCTCTCCCTTACGAGCAGTACTTC,CSATGRGALPYEQYF
few,TRBD2,TRBJ2-1,TRBV27,TGTGCCAGCATCCGCCCGGGGAGGGGTGAGCAGTTCTTC,CASIRPGRGEQFF
NA,NA,TRBJ1-1,TRBV4-1,TGCGCCAGCAGCCACCCTCTGGGTTCTGAAGCTTTCTTT,CASSHPLGSEAFF
NA,NA,TRBJ2-5,TRBV7-8,TGTGCCAGCAGCTTAGAGTACAGTTCCCAAGAGACCCAGTACTTC,CASSLEYSSQETQYF
few,TRBD2,TRBJ2-1,TRBV7-3,TGTGCCAGCAGCTTCGGACTAGGCTATGAGCAGTTCTTC,CASSFGLGYEQFF
few,NA,TRBJ2-1,TRBV28,TGTGCCGGCAGTTTGACCATATCCTACAATGAGCAGTTCTTC,CAGSLTISYNEQFF
NA,TRBD1,TRBJ2-1,TRBV7-8,TGTGCCAGCAGCTATGTGACAGGGATCTACAATGAGCAGTTCTTC,CASSYVTGIYNEQFF
few,NA,TRBJ1-2,TRBV20-1,TGCAGTGCTATAATCTTTGGGGCAGGCGCTTCTAGCTACACCTTC,CSAIIFGAGASSYTF
few,TRBD2,TRBJ2-4,TRBV6-2/TRBV6-3,TGTGCCAGCAGTTACTCGATGAGCGGGAGGGCCGAAAACATTCAGTACTTC,CASSYSMSGRAENIQYF
few,NA,TRBJ2-7,TRBV7-6,TGTGCCAGCAGCTCCGGGTCATATTCCTACGAGCAGTACTTC,CASSSGSYSYEQYF
NA,TRBD2,TRBJ2-7,TRBV30,TGTGCCTGGATCGGCGGGGGGGCTTCCTACGAGCAGTACTTC,CAWIGGGASYEQYF
NA,TRBD1,TRBJ1-1,TRBV7-9,TGTGCCAGCAGCTTAGCGGGGACAGGGGGCAACACTGAAGCTTTCTTT,CASSLAGTGGNTEAFF
NA,NA,TRBJ2-3,TRBV4-2,TGTGCCAGCAGCCAAGGCGTCGGGAGAGGAAATACGCAGTATTTT,CASSQGVGRGNTQYF
few,NA,TRBJ2-1,TRBV11-2,TGTGCCAGCAGCTTAGCACACGTAAGCTCCTACAATGAGCAGTTCTTC,CASSLAHVSSYNEQFF
few,TRBD1,TRBJ2-1,TRBV4-2,TGTGCCAGCAGCCAAGCAGACGGGACAGCTCTTAATGAGCAGTTCTTC,CASSQADGTALNEQFF
NA,NA,TRBJ2-6,TRBV20-1,TGCAGTGCTACCTCTACTCGACAGGCTGACTCTGGGGCCAACGTCCTGACTTTC,CSATSTRQADSGANVLTF
NA,NA,TRBJ2-1,TRBV4-1,TGCGCCAGCAGCGAAGCGTCCAATAACGGGTACAATGAGCAGTTCTTC,CASSEASNNGYNEQFF
NA,NA,TRBJ2-1,TRBV2,TGTGCCAGCAGTCTACTAACCCCCAGCATCAATGAGCAGTTCTTC,CASSLLTPSINEQFF
once,TRBD2,TRBJ2-5,TRBV5-5,TGTGCCAGCAGCAAGGGACTAGCGGGAGGGGGAGTTGCGAAGACCCAGTACTTC,CASSKGLAGGGVAKTQYF
few,TRBD2,TRBJ2-1,TRBV7-9,TGTGCCAGCAGCTTAAAGCTTGGGACTAGCGACAATGAGCAGTTCTTC,CASSLKLGTSDNEQFF
few,NA,TRBJ2-3,TRBV3-1,TGTGCCAGCAGCCAAGTGGCGGGTGCTCCGCAGTATTTT,CASSQVAGAPQYF
few,TRBD1,TRBJ1-5,TRBV18,TGTGCCAGCTCACTAGGGACAGGGGAAGGCCCCCAGCATTTT,CASSLGTGEGPQHF
once,TRBD2,TRBJ2-1,TRBV28,TGTGCCAGCAGTTCGACTAGGAACGGGGCGGGAGGTGAGCAGTTCTTC,CASSSTRNGAGGEQFF
few,NA,TRBJ2-4,TRBV20-1,TGCAGTGCTAGGGTTCCGATACGTGACCGCAACATTCAGTACTTC,CSARVPIRDRNIQYF
few,NA,TRBJ2-7,TRBV4-1,TGCGCCAGCAGCATTAGGGGGGGCTACGAGCAGTACTTC,CASSIRGGYEQYF